The 30 T cell receptor beta chains below all came from one sample that was sequenced in a study of control samples from healthy donors and cancer patients. TCRdb keeps only in-frame clones here, not all; method: immunoSEQ multiplex PCR. The repertoire holds 93,000 or so clones, more than 85% seen once, with approximately 19% in the top ten. The sample comprised PBMCs. These receptors originate from a man aged 60 to 75 with lung cancer.

The V and J genes are TRBV3-1 (or the pseudogene TRBV3-2) and TRBJ2-5, with 7 bases that match TRBD1. Germline lookup yields CDR1 LGHDT and CDR2 YNNKEL (reference sequence). With 8 bases clipped from V and 2 bases from J, the junction kept 14 bases outside the gene matches. This CDR3 region has 16 residues. The CDR3: CASGKPWDSRQETQYF. The DNA of the CDR3 is TGTGCCAGCGGGAAACCCTGGGACAGCCGACAAGAGACCCAGTACTTC.

V is TRBV9 and J is TRBJ2-3; 11 bases are a match to TRBD2. The ends lost 6 bases at V and 2 bases at J; junction bases unmatched: 14. From germline, CDR1 is SGDLS and CDR2 YYNGEE. This CDR3 has 18 amino acids. The CDR3 DNA sequence: TGTGCCAGCACCCTAACCTTAGCGGGGGGGCCTATCACAGATACGCAGTATTTT. Translated, it gives CASTLTLAGGPITDTQYF.

The J gene is TRBJ2-3, the V gene TRBV3-1 (or the pseudogene TRBV3-2), with a weak D call TRBD1 (5 bases). Germline CDR1 reads LGHDT; CDR2 reads YNNKEL (reference sequence). The V gene lost 2 bases and the J gene lost 4 bases, with 13 bases spanning the gap. This CDR3 comprises 15 residues. The CDR3 DNA sequence: TGTGCCAGCAGCCAATCATCAGGGTACCCAGATACGCAGTATTTT. Its translation: CASSQSSGYPDTQYF.

The chain is built from TRBV6-1 and TRBJ1-1, with no clear D. Germline lookup yields CDR1 MNHNS and CDR2 SASEGT. The V end lost 5 bases, the J end lost 1 base, and 8 bases lay between the germline ends. This CDR3 region has 13 residues. This CDR3 reads CASSWDSNTEAFF. CDR3 in DNA: TGTGCCAGCAGTTGGGATTCGAACACTGAAGCTTTCTTT.

The rearrangement joins TRBV6-4 to TRBJ2-1, with a possible D match to TRBD1 (6 bases). This CDR3 comprises 15 residues. Deletions cut 5 bases from V and 2 bases from J, with 13 bases between. The V gene's germline CDR1 is MRHNA and CDR2 SNTAGT. The CDR3 sequence is CASSSDRLTYNEQFF. The CDR3 DNA reads TGTGCCAGCAGTTCCGACAGGCTAACCTACAATGAGCAGTTCTTC.

The V call is TRBV7-3, the J call TRBJ2-7; a possible D gene is TRBD2 (6 bases). Germline-derived CDR1 and CDR2 are SGHTA and FQGTGA. The CDR3 is made up of 15 amino acids. V was trimmed by 5 bases and J by 0 bases, leaving 14 bases between them. The CDR3: CASSRVAGSSYEQYV. The CDR3 region has the DNA TGTGCCAGCAGCCGCGTGGCGGGAAGCTCCTACGAGCAGTACGTC.

This sequence joins TRBV7-9 and TRBJ2-7, with 7 bases fitting TRBD1. CDR1 and CDR2 (germline): SEHNR, FQNEAQ (reference sequence). This CDR3 has 14 residues. The ends lost 3 bases at V and 2 bases at J; junction bases unmatched: 4. CDR3 DNA: TGTGCCAGCAGCTTCCCAGGGGGAACCTACGAGCAGTACTTC. This translates into CASSFPGGTYEQYF.

V is TRBV6-4 and J is TRBJ1-6; no clear D. This CDR3 comprises 13 residues. V gave up 6 bases and J gave up 0 bases, with 3 bases separating them. Germline V CDR1 and CDR2: MRHNA, SNTAGT. The CDR3 loop reads CASRSSYNSPLHF. As DNA, the CDR3 is TGTGCCAGCAGAAGCTCCTATAATTCACCCCTCCACTTT.

There are a few counts of this clone. The rearrangement joins TRBV6-6 to TRBJ2-3, with 8 nucleotides matching TRBD2. Trimming removed 6 bases from V and 5 bases from J; junction bases left unmatched: 13. The CDR3 totals 16 residues. Germline V gene lookup returns CDR1 MNHNY and CDR2 SVGAGI (reference sequence). CDR3 bases: TGTGCCAGCAGCCGGATGGGTTTGAGCGGGGGAGATACGCAGTATTTT. Translating gives CASSRMGLSGGDTQYF.

This sequence joins TRBV11-2 and TRBJ2-3, with TRBD1 matching over 7 bases. The CDR3 totals 14 residues. Germline V CDR1 and CDR2: SGHAT, FQNNGV. The V and J ends lost 6 bases and 2 bases, in that order; junction bases with no gene match: 5. The CDR3 coding sequence is TGTGCCAGCAGGCCGGGACAGATCACAGATACGCAGTATTTT. It is translated as CASRPGQITDTQYF.

The gene calls are TRBV3-1 (or the pseudogene TRBV3-2) and TRBJ2-5, with D possibly TRBD2 on 5 matching bases. There are 14 residues in the CDR3. The ends were cut back, 1 base at V and 5 bases at J, with 11 bases in the middle. Germline values: CDR1 LGHDT, CDR2 YNNKEL (reference sequence). The CDR3 here is CASSQGAGVETQYF. The CDR3 DNA follows: TGTGCCAGCAGCCAAGGGGCCGGGGTGGAGACCCAGTACTTC.

The chain links TRBV5-8 to TRBJ1-1; no firm D call. Trimming removed 0 bases at V and 11 bases at J, with 14 bases between. Looked up from germline, CDR1 is SGHTS and CDR2 is YDEGEE. The CDR3 is 13 amino acids. Written as DNA, the CDR3 is TGTGCCAGCAGCTTGGCCCGCCTCCGAGGGGCTTTCTTT. Amino acids: CASSLARLRGAFF.

This chain joins TRBV3-1 (or the pseudogene TRBV3-2) and TRBJ2-5, with 12 bases matching TRBD2. CDR1 and CDR2 (germline): LGHDT, YNNKEL (reference sequence). The CDR3 runs 16 residues. With 0 bases clipped from V and 4 bases from J, the junction kept 3 bases outside the gene matches. CDR3 protein: CASSQDLAGGPETQYF. Written as DNA, the CDR3 is TGTGCCAGCAGCCAAGATCTAGCGGGGGGGCCAGAGACCCAGTACTTC.

CDR3 protein: CASSSQGETAYTF. The CDR3 DNA reads TGTGCCAGCAGCTCCCAGGGCGAGACCGCCTACACCTTC. This sequence joins TRBV7-9 and TRBJ1-2; D might be TRBD1 (5 bases). V was pared by 4 bases and J by 10 bases, with 16 bases between. The germline V gene has CDR1 SEHNR and CDR2 FQNEAQ (reference sequence). The length of the CDR3 is 13 residues.

This clone is a singleton in its sample. V usage is TRBV5-1 and J usage is TRBJ2-3, with TRBD1 matching 7 bases. CDR1 and CDR2 from the germline V gene are SGHRS and YFSETQ. The CDR3 contains 17 residues. The V and J ends lost 0 bases and 5 bases, in that order; junction bases with no gene match: 12. The CDR3 region has the DNA TGCGCCAGCAGCTTGGGTAGGGGGCAGGGTCAGGGAGATACGCAGTATTTT. Translation: CASSLGRGQGQGDTQYF. Drawing the rest from reference TRBV5-1 and TRBJ2-3, the complete variable domain is KAGVTQTPRYLIKTRGQQVTLSCSPISGHRSVSWYQQTPGQGLQFLFEYFSETQRNKGNFPGRFSGRQFSNSRSEMNVSTLELGDSALYLCASSLGRGQGQGDTQYFGPGTRLTVL.

This chain joins TRBV7-3 and TRBJ2-3; tentative D call: TRBD2 (7 bases). The V end lost 0 bases, the J end lost 6 bases, and 19 bases lay between the germline ends. In germline, CDR1 is SGHTA, CDR2 FQGTGA. The CDR3 has 17 residues. The CDR3 sequence is CASSLTVGGAGSDTQYF. The CDR3 region has the DNA TGTGCCAGCAGCTTAACGGTAGGGGGGGCCGGTTCGGATACGCAGTATTTT.

The chain combines TRBV11-3 with TRBJ1-2; the D is unclear. CDR3 length: 15 amino acids. Trimming stripped 5 bases from V and 8 bases from J, with 21 bases between. Per germline, CDR1 SGHNT and CDR2 YENEEA. CDR3 in amino acids: CASSPTRAPTAGYTF. CDR3 nucleotides: TGTGCCAGCAGCCCAACAAGGGCCCCAACCGCCGGCTACACCTTC.

J is TRBJ1-2 and V is TRBV5-6; D unresolved. The CDR3 sequence is 14 residues long. Between the trimmed V and J ends, which lost 1 base and 8 bases, there was a span of 15 bases. The V gene's germline CDR1 is SGHDT and CDR2 YYEEEE. This chain's CDR3 is CASSLRESGVGYTF. For the CDR3, the DNA is TGTGCCAGCAGCTTGCGGGAGAGTGGGGTCGGCTACACCTTC.

This clone is a singleton in its sample. The gene calls are TRBV10-3 and TRBJ1-6; D is perhaps TRBD1 (5 bases). The CDR3 loop spans 14 amino acids. Deletions cut 4 bases from V and 9 bases from J, with 13 bases between. CDR1 ENHRY and CDR2 SYGVKD come from the germline V gene. DNA of the CDR3: TGTGCCATCAGTGCGGACACGGTCCGTTCACCCCTCCACTTT. This codes for CAISADTVRSPLHF.

This clone was seen a few times. The chain employs TRBV7-9 and TRBJ1-3; the D is unclear. Trimming left V 3 bases short and J 0 bases short, with 12 bases between. Per germline, CDR1 SEHNR and CDR2 FQNEAQ (reference sequence). The CDR3 is 16 amino acids. The CDR3 DNA follows: TGTGCCAGCAGCTTGAACGCCATGCGCTCTGGAAACACCATATATTTT. This sequence encodes CASSLNAMRSGNTIYF.

The V gene is TRBV5-1, the J gene TRBJ2-1; D might be TRBD1 or TRBD2, each matching 7 bases. The CDR3 is 16 amino acids. Trimming took 7 bases from V and 0 from J, leaving 17 bases between them. Germline V lookup: CDR1 SGHRS, CDR2 YFSETQ. CDR3 in amino acids: CASRPQGGDSYNEQFF. DNA of the CDR3: TGCGCCAGCCGCCCCCAGGGGGGGGACTCCTACAATGAGCAGTTCTTC.

The CDR3 sequence is CASSEGTSGGYEQYV. In DNA form, the CDR3 reads TGTGCCAGCAGTGAGGGGACTAGCGGGGGCTACGAGCAGTACGTC. J is TRBJ2-7 and V is TRBV6-1; TRBD2 matches 14 bases. This CDR3 is built from 15 residues. CDR1 is MNHNS, CDR2 SASEGT, per germline. The V gene end was trimmed by 3 bases and the J gene end by 3 bases; junction bases not matched to a gene: 1.

The CDR3 loop is CASSIGDWGDQPQHF. CDR3 in DNA: TGTGCCAGCAGCATCGGGGATTGGGGCGATCAGCCCCAGCATTTT. The chain recombines TRBV7-8 with TRBJ1-5; D possibly corresponds to TRBD1 (5 bases). Germline values: CDR1 SGHVS, CDR2 FQNEAQ. V was shortened by 5 bases and J by 5 bases, with 16 bases between the two germline ends. This CDR3 is built from 15 residues.

This chain links TRBV2 with TRBJ1-1; 8 bases are shared with TRBD1. Losses at the gene ends were 4 bases for V and 2 bases for J; bases not matched to a gene: 12. The CDR3 is 17 amino acids. Germline V gene data show CDR1 as SNHLY and CDR2 as FYNNEI. The CDR3, as DNA: TGTGCCAGCAGTGCCTACCAGGGGGCCAGCGACAACACTGAAGCTTTCTTT. This codes for CASSAYQGASDNTEAFF. Full variable domain (rest looked up from reference TRBV2 and TRBJ1-1): EPEVTQTPSHQVTQMGQEVILRCVPISNHLYFYWYRQILGQKVEFLVSFYNNEISEKSEIFDDQFSVERPDGSNFTLKIRSTKLEDSAMYFCASSAYQGASDNTEAFFGQGTRLTVV.

The rearrangement uses TRBV12-3 or TRBV12-4 and TRBJ2-7; a weak D match, TRBD2 (6 bases). This CDR3 has 13 residues. Trimming shortened V by 7 bases and J by 2 bases, and 12 bases separated the two germline ends. CDR3 sequence (DNA): TGTGCCAGCAAAGGAGGGTTGGCCTACGAGCAGTACTTC. Translated, it gives CASKGGLAYEQYF.

The rearrangement joins TRBV7-3 to TRBJ2-1, with 7 bases fitting TRBD2. The trim removed 0 bases at V and 3 bases at J, leaving 2 bases unmatched. This CDR3 is built from 15 residues. Per germline, CDR1 SGHTA and CDR2 FQGTGA. The CDR3 region has the DNA TGTGCCAGCAGCTTAACTCCGGGAGGCTACAATGAGCAGTTCTTC. The encoded protein is CASSLTPGGYNEQFF. Using reference TRBV7-3 and TRBJ2-1 for the parts outside the CDR3, the full variable domain is GAGVSQTPSNKVTEKGKYVELRCDPISGHTALYWYRQSLGQGPEFLIYFQGTGAADDSGLPNDRFFAVRPEGSVSTLKIQRTERGDSAVYLCASSLTPGGYNEQFFGPGTRLTVL.

This clone was recorded only once. This chain uses TRBV10-2 with TRBJ2-5; TRBD2 matches 10 bases. The CDR3 is 17 residues long. CDR1 is WSHSY, CDR2 SAAADI, per germline. The J segment lost 2 bases and the V segment lost 4 bases, leaving 10 bases of the junction unmatched. CDR3 sequence (DNA): TGCGCCAGCAGTGTGAATCTAGCGGGGGCCGTTCAAGAGACCCAGTACTTC. Encoded protein: CASSVNLAGAVQETQYF.

This sequence joins TRBV7-9 and TRBJ1-1; D unresolved. This CDR3 is 14 amino acids long. Germline V gene sequence: CDR1 SEHNR, CDR2 FQNEAQ (reference sequence). V was trimmed by 5 bases and J by 6 bases, leaving 16 bases between them. Here the CDR3 DNA reads TGTGCCAGCAGCGAAACGGCGGGGAGGGCTGAAGCTTTCTTT. Amino acids: CASSETAGRAEAFF.

J is TRBJ1-2 and V is TRBV5-1; no reliable D call. The CDR3 covers 14 residues. Germline CDR1 reads SGHRS; CDR2 reads YFSETQ. Trimming removed 4 bases from V and 0 bases from J, with 10 bases in between. The CDR3 sequence: CASSLDGANYGYTF. CDR3 DNA sequence: TGCGCCAGCAGCCTGGACGGAGCTAACTATGGCTACACCTTC.

The J gene is TRBJ2-5, the V gene TRBV7-7, with 8 bases that match TRBD1. The germline gives CDR1 SSHAT, CDR2 FNYEAQ (reference sequence). The CDR3 extends over 16 amino acids. J gave up 4 bases and V 3 bases, and 10 bases lay outside the gene matches. CDR3 coding DNA: TGTGCCAGCAGCTTCTCTGGACAGGGTCAGGGAGAGACCCAGTACTTC. Its translation: CASSFSGQGQGETQYF.